This TCR beta chain was recorded in a study of T cell responses to AZD1222 COVID-19 vaccine. TCRdb's copy holds only in-frame clones and misses some; the assay was immunoSEQ multiplex PCR. The data show about 110,000 clones, 84% seen once. Study results and limitations: White British donors predominated, females outnumbered males, and clonal diversity was possibly underestimated. Targets within unmutated variant regions were reportedly found for nearly half of spike-specific TCRs. No repertoire was sampled before or during the peak T cell response, only after it.

Notes on this clone: Its antigen is still unknown.

Germline V gene sequence: CDR1 LGHNA, CDR2 YSLEER. The CDR3 runs 15 residues. Between the trimmed V and J ends, which lost 1 base and 5 bases, there was a span of 15 bases. The material sequenced was peripheral blood, taken on day 0 of AZD1222 vaccination. The TCR was taken from an adult in good health. The V gene is TRBV4-3, the J gene TRBJ2-7, with D uncertain. DNA for the CDR3: TGCGCCAGCAGCCAAGGCCCTGGGGATCGCGACGAGCAGTACTTC. Translated, it gives CASSQGPGDRDEQYF.